Below, one T cell receptor beta chain is given with its context. It lacks a known antigen. This could be a read error, since a much larger clone is one nucleotide away. TCR cDNA was synthesized by 5'RACE template switching, through which a universal primer site and unique molecular identifiers were introduced. cDNA synthesis was primed from both the TCR alpha and TCR beta constant segments. Library amplification used two PCR steps, and the second PCR step added sample barcodes and sequencing adapters. Sequencing of libraries was done on Illumina HiSeq 2500 (2x100 bp) or NovaSeq (2x150 bp). The published analysis was carried out like this. MIGEC was used to demultiplex reads and collapse the reads into UMI consensus sequences, and MiXCR was used for V(D)J alignment. Vaccine-responding clonotypes were identified with edgeR using replicate PBMC samples, with FDR below 0.01 and a log2 fold change above 5 up to day 15 being required. Each bulk clonotype received a CD4 or CD8 identity based on whether the sequenced CD4 or CD8 repertoire contained that clonotype at higher abundance. TCRdb trimmed the raw reads at Q25, called clones with MiXCR and kept productive beta chains. Rows merge per CDR3 protein into single entries with the most common DNA and genes. TCRdb, not the original authors, processed these V and J calls. Across this sample there are under 150,000 distinct CDR3 sequences, with 7.7% seen only once. The leading ten clones occupy 0.73% of the sample.

Interpreted using the paper, the treatment or condition label stands for: live attenuated yellow fever vaccine strain. A standard Ficoll-Paque protocol was used to isolate PBMCs from peripheral blood. Dynabeads CD4 and CD8 positive selection kits were used to isolate CD4 and CD8 T-cell fractions. TriZol was used to extract RNA from bulk PBMCs, CD4 and CD8 fractions, and dextramer-positive and dextramer-negative fractions. The record originates from a study of T cells after yellow fever vaccination (dated by TCRdb to between 2017 and 2020). Turning to the overall study: Libraries from fractions with low cell numbers were prepared with the SMART-Seq v4 Ultra Low Input RNA kit. To track T-cell clones before and after primary and booster YFV17D yellow fever vaccination, bulk TCR alpha and beta repertoires were sequenced longitudinally. Two healthy male donors made up the cohort, one aged 18 to 29 years and the other aged 30 to 40 years. Bulk PBMC replicates and cell subsets were isolated from blood drawn at multiple timepoints before and after both primary and secondary immunization.

Broad study findings and their caveats: A small share of clonotypes was detected in both CD4 and CD8 compartments, with the overlap likely arising from convergent recombination. The secondary T-cell response was found to be weaker but faster than the primary response, with a peak reached on day 5 rather than on day 15. Computational filtering was required because FACS-sorted repertoires could contain abundant contaminating clonotypes from the bulk population. The study included only two donors, which limits how far the findings can be generalized. After the booster, most clones that had expanded after primary vaccination were detected again (around 97% of CD4 and 88% of CD8), suggesting broad maintenance of memory.

The source of this sequence is a man under 40 who received the YFV17D yellow fever vaccine. Specimen: CD4+ T cells sorted from PBMCs, collected 5 days after the yellow fever booster vaccination.

The CDR3 here reads CASSTGLRFDEQYF. Read as DNA, the sequence is TGTGCCAGCAGTACGGGACTGAGGTTTGACGAGCAGTACTTC. The sequence links TRBV28 to TRBJ2-7; the D gene is perhaps TRBD2, on 6 matching bases. V is shortened by 5 bases, J by 5 bases, and the region joining them spans 16 bases. CDR1 is given as MDHEN and CDR2 as SYDVKM, both from the germline V gene. Counted from cysteine to phenylalanine, this CDR3 has 14 amino acids. Of all the DNA, just the CDR3 is kept, 42 bases in frame from base 1. Joined to the reference TRBV28 and TRBJ2-7 proteins, this CDR3 gives the full variable domain: DVKVTQSSRYLVKRTGEKVFLECVQDMDHENMFWYRQDPGLGLRLIYFSYDVKMKEKGDIPEGYSVSREKKERFSLILESASTNQTSMYLCASSTGLRFDEQYFGPGTRLTVT.